The rows below give T cell receptor beta chains drawn from one sample of a study of OX40 agonist ivuxolimab in advanced cancers. Measured with immunoSEQ multiplex PCR; TCRdb has only the in-frame clones, and not every one. The data show more than 90,000 clones, under 90% seen once. The sequencing used CD4+ or CD8+ T cells sorted from blood, collected in a trial of the OX40 agonist ivuxolimab. The source is an adult with an advanced solid tumor such as melanoma, head and neck, liver or kidney cancer. Each CDR3 is given with its conserved first and last residue. The D gene is left open where the match is weak. Some rows mark clone size as missing; the rest say once, few, many or name a class of expanded clone.

>NA|few|TRBV7-8|TRBJ2-7
TGTGCCAGCAGCTTACCTCCAGGGGGGGGGTCCTACGAGCAGTACTTC
CASSLPPGGGSYEQYF
>NA|few|TRBV19|TRBJ1-3
TGTGCCAGTAGTAAAACAGGCAGCTCTGGAAACACCATATATTTT
CASSKTGSSGNTIYF
>TRBD1|NA|TRBV10-3|TRBJ2-2
TGTGCCATCAGGGGACAGGAGAACACCGGGGAGCTGTTTTTT
CAIRGQENTGELFF
>TRBD1|NA|TRBV6-5|TRBJ1-1
TGTGCCAGCTTGGGGAGACAGGGGCAAGCTTTCTTT
CASLGRQGQAFF
>TRBD2|NA|TRBV5-8|TRBJ2-3
TGTGCCAGCAGCTGGACTAGCGGAGCCACAGATACGCAGTATTTT
CASSWTSGATDTQYF
>NA|NA|TRBV5-1|TRBJ2-7
TGCGCCAGCAGCTTACCGACCTCCTACGAGCAGTACTTC
CASSLPTSYEQYF
>NA|once|TRBV7-8|TRBJ2-1
TGTGCCAGCAGCGTCCGGGATCTCAACTACAATGAGCAGTTCTTC
CASSVRDLNYNEQFF
>NA|NA|TRBV5-3|TRBJ2-4
TGTGCCAGAATTCCCCCACCTCAGGGGGGGGGCAAAAACATTCAGTACTTC
CARIPPPQGGGKNIQYF
>TRBD2|few|TRBV7-6|TRBJ2-2
TGTGCCAGCAGCTTAGCCGGGACTAGCGGACCGAACACCGGGGAGCTGTTTTTT
CASSLAGTSGPNTGELFF
>NA|NA|TRBV5-6|TRBJ2-7
TGTGCCAGCAGCTTGGCGGGATCGTCCTACGAGCAGTACTTC
CASSLAGSSYEQYF
>NA|NA|TRBV6-4|TRBJ2-7
TGTGCCAGCAGTGACCCCCAGCGGGTTTCCTACGAGCAGTACTTC
CASSDPQRVSYEQYF
>TRBD2|NA|TRBV12-5|TRBJ2-3
TGTGCTAGTGGTTTGGCCCAACTAGCGGGGGGAGATACGCAGTATTTT
CASGLAQLAGGDTQYF
>NA|NA|TRBV6-5|TRBJ2-2
TGTGCCAGCATCGAAGCGAACACCGGGGAGCTGTTTTTT
CASIEANTGELFF
>NA|NA|TRBV7-9|TRBJ1-4
TGTGCCAGCAGCCCCGGGACCGAGGGGGAAAAACTGTTTTTT
CASSPGTEGEKLFF
>NA|NA|TRBV10-3|TRBJ2-3
TGTGCCATCAGTGACTTCGGCAGGCAGAATAGCACAGATACGCAGTATTTT
CAISDFGRQNSTDTQYF
>NA|NA|TRBV30|TRBJ2-7
TGTGCCTGGACTACAGGGTCCTATTCTCGCGAGCAGTACTTC
CAWTTGSYSREQYF
>NA|NA|TRBV5-8|TRBJ1-3
TGTGCCAGCAGCTCCCGCAGATCTGGAAACACCATATATTTT
CASSSRRSGNTIYF
>TRBD2|few|TRBV7-2|TRBJ2-4
TGTGCCAGCAGCCCATCCACTAGCGGGAGTCAAAACATTCAGTACTTC
CASSPSTSGSQNIQYF
>NA|NA|TRBV2|TRBJ2-1
TGTGCCAGCAGGCGGGACACCTCTTACAATGAGCAGTTCTTC
CASRRDTSYNEQFF
>NA|NA|TRBV21-1|TRBJ1-2
TGTGCCAGCAGCCTCAGGACAGTCGCCCTCGTCTATGGCTACACCTTC
CASSLRTVALVYGYTF
>NA|NA|TRBV2|TRBJ2-7
TGTGCCAGCAGTGACCGGACAGAAAGCTCCTACGAGCAGTACTTC
CASSDRTESSYEQYF
>TRBD1|NA|TRBV4-2|TRBJ1-1
TGTGCCAGCAGCCAACAGGACAGGGGGGACACTGAAGCTTTCTTT
CASSQQDRGDTEAFF
>NA|NA|TRBV27|TRBJ2-7
TGTGCCAGCAGTTCCTGGCAGCTCTCCTACGAGCAGTACTTC
CASSSWQLSYEQYF
>NA|NA|TRBV15|TRBJ1-4
TGTGCCACCAGCAGAGATGCGGGGTGGAATGAAAAACTGTTTTTT
CATSRDAGWNEKLFF
>TRBD2|NA|TRBV5-1|TRBJ2-3
TGCGCCAGCAGAGGAGCGACTAGCGCTCCCACAGATACGCAGTATTTT
CASRGATSAPTDTQYF
>NA|NA|TRBV6-6|TRBJ1-4
TGTGCCAGCCGCCGGTCCAGGGTGGATGAAAAACTGTTTTTT
CASRRSRVDEKLFF
>NA|NA|TRBV29-1|TRBJ1-4
TGCAGCGCAGTCCAGGGGACGGATGAAAAACTGTTTTTT
CSAVQGTDEKLFF
>NA|NA|TRBV19|TRBJ2-5
TGTGCCAGTAGCGCGAACCAAGAGACCCAGTACTTC
CASSANQETQYF
>TRBD2|NA|TRBV11-2|TRBJ2-1
TGTGCCAGCAGCTTAGTCGAGAGTAGCGGGATCTACAATGAGCAGTTCTTC
CASSLVESSGIYNEQFF
>TRBD1|NA|TRBV18|TRBJ1-2
TGTGCCAGCTCAGCGCAGGGGGCCCCAACCTATGGCTACACCTTC
CASSAQGAPTYGYTF
>NA|NA|TRBV7-2|TRBJ2-1
TGTGCCAGCAGCTTCTTAGCCAGTTACAATGAGCAGTTCTTC
CASSFLASYNEQFF